This is a list of T cell receptor beta chains from one sample in a study of T-cell reconstitution after alpha-beta-depleted transplantation in children. From the PCR reads, TCRdb called clonotypes with MiXCR, one entry per CDR3 protein. The table records 98,000 or so distinct CDR3 sequences, about 22% of them present only once. Sequenced here: PBMCs, sampled before TCRalphabeta/CD19-depleted stem cell transplant. The receptors originated from a boy aged 2-9 years with acute lymphoblastic leukemia, due to receive a stem cell transplant. Both conserved end residues are part of each CDR3. A D gene is named only where the DNA matches it firmly. Rows may omit the clone size; those that give it use once, few, many or a size class.

>NA|TRBJ2-7|TRBV28|NA
CASSPVYSYEQYF
TGTGCCAGCAGTCCCGTTTATTCCTACGAGCAGTACTTC
>few|TRBJ2-7|TRBV7-9|NA
CASRFAGEQYF
TGTGCCAGCAGATTTGCGGGCGAGCAGTACTTC
>NA|TRBJ1-3|TRBV7-6|NA
CASSLGGSRAIYF
TGTGCCAGCAGCTTAGGAGGAAGTCGGGCCATATATTTT
>NA|TRBJ1-2|TRBV28|NA
CASIGRNYGYTF
TGTGCCAGCATAGGTAGAAACTATGGCTACACCTTC
>NA|TRBJ2-1|TRBV20-1|TRBD2
CSAHTSGGAHEQFF
TGCAGTGCCCACACTAGCGGAGGGGCACATGAGCAGTTCTTC
>NA|TRBJ2-7|TRBV5-1|NA
CASRREKGPSIGHEQYF
TGCGCCAGCAGGCGTGAAAAGGGCCCGTCGATCGGCCACGAGCAGTACTTC
>few|TRBJ2-7|TRBV11-2|NA
CASSFASVKGLDEQYF
TGTGCCAGCAGCTTTGCTTCGGTTAAGGGCCTAGACGAGCAGTACTTC
>many|TRBJ2-2|TRBV4-1|NA
CASSPGGTANTGELFF
TGCGCCAGCAGCCCAGGAGGGACAGCGAACACCGGGGAGCTGTTTTTT
>NA|TRBJ2-7|TRBV30|NA
CAWSGTYEQYF
TGTGCCTGGAGTGGGACCTACGAGCAGTACTTC
>NA|TRBJ1-1|TRBV7-2|TRBD1
CASSSLSTGGSTEAFF
TGTGCCAGCAGCTCTTTATCGACAGGGGGGAGCACTGAAGCTTTCTTT
>few|TRBJ1-4|TRBV28|NA
CASKLRGGEKLFF
TGTGCCAGCAAATTAAGGGGAGGGGAAAAACTGTTTTTT